This TCR beta chain appears in the sequencing data of a study of T cell repertoires in cytomegalovirus infection. Study summary: Use of recently identified HLA-C-restricted and well-studied HLA-B-restricted CMV epitopes was part of the study.

TCRdb used MiXCR to reprocess the reads, holding one entry per CDR3 protein. The sample lists approximately 770,000 distinct CDR3 sequences, almost 30% occurring once. Points from the study as a whole: HLA-C-restricted CMV clonotypes gave the most frequent clonotype in two of eight donors.

The sample holds a few counts of this clonotype. Its antigen is unidentified. The clonotype originates from a human donor in good health (CMV status not recorded). Some clones in this sample may be carry-over from other donors' samples. Here the sequenced sample was cultured CD8+ T cells from PBMCs, taken from culture after CMV antigen stimulation.

CDR3 loop: CASTVTRRGGDEQYV. The CDR3 DNA is TGTGCCAGCACCGTTACTCGGCGGGGGGGCGACGAGCAGTACGTC. The V and J genes are TRBV6-2 or TRBV6-3 and TRBJ2-7; TRBD2 agrees at 9 bases. The CDR3 has 15 residues. V lost 7 bases and J lost 5; bases outside the gene matches: 12. Germline V lookup: CDR1 MNHEY, CDR2 SVGEGT.